This passage covers 7 T cell receptor beta chains from one sample sequenced in a study of beta chain features in type 1 diabetes (dated by TCRdb to the late 2010s). The study at large found these results: Type 1 diabetes patients showed a moderate but significant shortening of TCRB CDR3 length in all four CD4+ subsets.

The library was obtained by the immunoSEQ multiplex PCR assay. The entire amount of isolated RNA was reverse transcribed using the High Capacity cDNA Reverse Transcription Kit, so the sequenced TCRB transcripts were expressed ones. This immuneACCESS table, as held by TCRdb, lists in-frame sequences with V and J called but not all clones. Of the missing ones, under half trace to an unresolved V gene in checked studies; the others have no known cause. The sample table lists more than 550,000 clones, roughly an eighth of them with a count of one. The top ten clonotypes cover roughly 0.04% of the sample. Antigens for these TCRs are unknown. The source material was naive CD4+ T cells from blood. The cell subset or site label on this specimen signifies: true naive CD4+ T cells. These receptors originate from a man aged 18-30 years with type 1 diabetes.

This clone was observed a handful of times. The gene calls are TRBV7-9 and TRBJ1-1; 9 nucleotides line up with TRBD1. Trimming at V came to 1 base and at J to 5 bases, leaving 5 bases not matched to a gene. Per germline, CDR1 SEHNR and CDR2 FQNEAQ (reference sequence). This CDR3 spans 15 amino acids. The CDR3 here is CASSLGAGTGTEAFF. The CDR3 DNA reads as TGTGCCAGCAGCTTAGGGGCCGGGACAGGGACTGAAGCTTTCTTT.

The chain recombines TRBV9 with TRBJ2-3; 10 bases are shared with TRBD2. V shed 4 bases, J shed 5 bases, and the junction held 13 bases outside the gene matches. The CDR3 sequence is 17 residues long. From germline, CDR1 is SGDLS and CDR2 YYNGEE. In DNA form, the CDR3 reads TGTGCCAGCAGCCCCCGAAGCGGGGGGGCCATGGGAGATACGCAGTATTTT. Its translation is CASSPRSGGAMGDTQYF.

The table lists this clone with a few counts. The chain couples TRBV7-9 to TRBJ2-5; 9 bases map to TRBD1. After removal of 4 bases from V and 4 bases from J, the junction contained 1 base not matched to a gene. This CDR3 spans 13 amino acids. Looked up from germline, CDR1 is SEHNR and CDR2 is FQNEAQ (reference sequence). The CDR3 is CASSWGQGETQYF. The CDR3 nucleotides read TGTGCCAGCAGCTGGGGACAGGGAGAGACCCAGTACTTC.

This clone was observed a handful of times. The CDR3, as DNA: TGTGCCAGCAGCCGGCTGGGCGGAGACAAAAACATTCAGTACTTC. Its protein product is CASSRLGGDKNIQYF. This chain links TRBV14 with TRBJ2-4, with D uncertain. This CDR3 contains 15 residues. Trimming took 4 bases from V and 3 from J, leaving 13 bases between them. Germline-derived CDR1 and CDR2 are SGHDN and FVKESK.

About this clone itself: This sample includes further DNA sequences coding for the same CDR3. V usage is TRBV7-2 and J usage is TRBJ2-3; 10 bases are shared with TRBD1. Trimming removed 4 bases from V and 3 bases from J; junction bases left unmatched: 1. The CDR3 runs to 14 residues. Looked up from germline, CDR1 is SGHTA and CDR2 is FQGNSA. CDR3 nucleotides: TGTGCCAGCAGCTCGGACAGGGGGACAGATACGCAGTATTTT. This encodes CASSSDRGTDTQYF.

On this clone: This could be a read error, since a much larger clone is one nucleotide away. The genes are TRBV6-4 and TRBJ2-3; D remains unclear. V lost 6 bases and J lost 2, with 3 bases in between. The CDR3 totals 11 residues. Germline V gene lookup returns CDR1 MRHNA and CDR2 SNTAGT. The CDR3 region has the DNA TGTGCCAGCAGGGACACAGATACGCAGTATTTT. Translated: CASRDTDTQYF.

This clone was detected a few times. This chain links TRBV6-5 with TRBJ2-1; 9 nucleotides align to TRBD2. Germline V gene lookup returns CDR1 MNHEY and CDR2 SVGAGI. V shed 4 bases and J 4 bases; nucleotides not matched to a gene: 5. The CDR3 is 15 amino acids. Here the CDR3 reads CASSLYSGGYNEQFF. CDR3 coding DNA: TGTGCCAGCAGTTTATATAGCGGGGGTTACAATGAGCAGTTCTTC.